This is a list of T cell receptor beta chains from one sample in a study of T cell responses to AZD1222 COVID-19 vaccine. Using immunoSEQ multiplex PCR, the repertoire was profiled, and TCRdb retains in-frame clones only, with some absent. The repertoire holds 150,000 to 200,000 clones, with 90% as singletons. The sample was peripheral blood, taken on day 0 of AZD1222 vaccination. Source of these receptors: an adult in good health. CDR3s include the opening cysteine and the closing phenylalanine or tryptophan. D genes are given only for firm matches. Some rows mark clone size as missing; the rest say once, few, many or name a class of expanded clone.

clone size	D gene	V gene	J gene	CDR3 protein	CDR3 DNA
.	TRBD1	TRBV6-2/TRBV6-3	TRBJ2-7	CASSYVRQGRDEQYF	TGTGCCAGCAGTTACGTTCGACAGGGTCGCGACGAGCAGTACTTC
once	TRBD2	TRBV19	TRBJ2-7	CASKASGTYEQYF	TGTGCCAGTAAGGCTAGCGGAACCTACGAGCAGTACTTC
.	.	TRBV6-4	TRBJ1-1	CASSDSADTEAFF	TGTGCCAGCAGTGACTCGGCAGACACTGAAGCTTTCTTT
.	TRBD1	TRBV6-4	TRBJ1-1	CASRPGQGNAEAFF	TGTGCCAGCAGACCGGGACAGGGGAACGCTGAAGCTTTCTTT
.	.	TRBV5-1	TRBJ2-7	CASSLADAGSYEQYF	TGCGCCAGCAGCTTGGCTGACGCCGGCTCCTACGAGCAGTACTTC
.	.	TRBV19	TRBJ1-1	CASSDSLNTEAFF	TGTGCCAGTAGTGACAGTTTGAACACTGAAGCTTTCTTT
.	.	TRBV7-3	TRBJ1-1	CASSFGGASEAFF	TGTGCCAGCAGCTTTGGGGGGGCCAGTGAAGCTTTCTTT
.	.	TRBV9	TRBJ1-1	CASSDYLNTEAFF	TGTGCCAGCAGCGATTACTTGAACACTGAAGCTTTCTTT
.	.	TRBV5-5	TRBJ2-3	CASSLVTAAHTDTQYF	TGTGCCAGCAGCTTGGTGACGGCGGCCCACACAGATACGCAGTATTTT
few	TRBD2	TRBV7-9	TRBJ2-3	CASSLVAAGGGDTDTQYF	TGTGCCAGCAGCTTAGTCGCCGCGGGGGGCGGGGATACAGATACGCAGTATTTT
.	TRBD2	TRBV12-5	TRBJ2-2	CASGLPGGDTGELFF	TGTGCTAGTGGTTTGCCCGGGGGGGACACCGGGGAGCTGTTTTTT
.	.	TRBV5-6	TRBJ2-7	CASSSGLNLYEQYF	TGTGCCAGCAGCTCGGGTCTCAACCTCTACGAGCAGTACTTC
.	.	TRBV10-3	TRBJ1-5	CAIRDGNQPQHF	TGTGCCATCAGGGACGGAAATCAGCCCCAGCATTTT
.	TRBD1	TRBV5-8	TRBJ2-1	CASSSRTGHNEQFF	TGTGCCAGCAGCTCCAGGACAGGGCACAATGAGCAGTTCTTC
.	TRBD1	TRBV11-2	TRBJ2-6	CASSVNPGTGRTGANVLTF	TGTGCCAGCAGCGTAAACCCCGGGACAGGGAGGACTGGGGCCAACGTCCTGACTTTC
.	.	TRBV19	TRBJ2-1	CASRADRTYNEQFF	TGTGCCAGTCGGGCGGACCGAACCTACAATGAGCAGTTCTTC
.	TRBD1	TRBV7-3	TRBJ1-6	CASSQNPGQNSPLHF	TGTGCCAGCAGCCAAAATCCGGGACAGAATTCACCCCTCCACTTT
.	.	TRBV30	TRBJ2-7	CAWSVSSEQYF	TGTGCCTGGAGTGTATCTAGCGAGCAGTACTTC
.	.	TRBV12-3/TRBV12-4	TRBJ2-1	CASSSRGDNEQFF	TGTGCCAGCAGTTCTCGGGGAGACAATGAGCAGTTCTTC
.	TRBD1	TRBV4-3	TRBJ1-4	CASSQDLTGGAEKLFF	TGCGCCAGCAGCCAAGACTTGACAGGGGGCGCGGAAAAACTGTTTTTT
.	.	TRBV14	TRBJ1-6	CASSQDLTVSPLHF	TGTGCCAGCAGCCAAGATCTAACAGTTTCACCCCTCCACTTT
few	.	TRBV4-1	TRBJ2-7	CASSQDRGRPSYEQYF	TGCGCCAGCAGCCAAGATCGGGGCAGGCCCTCCTACGAGCAGTACTTC
once	.	TRBV29-1	TRBJ1-1	CSVSQGNTEAFF	TGCAGCGTTTCCCAGGGGAACACTGAAGCTTTCTTT
.	TRBD1	TRBV27	TRBJ1-5	CASSSTLTGPRNQPQHF	TGTGCCAGCAGTTCCACCCTGACAGGGCCAAGGAATCAGCCCCAGCATTTT
.	TRBD2	TRBV7-2	TRBJ2-3	CASSLWGLADLSTDTQYF	TGTGCCAGCAGCTTATGGGGACTAGCGGACCTTAGCACAGATACGCAGTATTTT
.	.	TRBV7-8	TRBJ2-3	CASSIRGAADTQYF	TGTGCCAGCAGCATACGGGGGGCCGCAGATACGCAGTATTTT
.	.	TRBV12-5	TRBJ2-1	CASGLSRVDEQFF	TGTGCTAGTGGTTTGAGCCGGGTGGATGAGCAGTTCTTC
.	.	TRBV4-1	TRBJ2-5	CASSQNRDQETQYF	TGCGCCAGCAGCCAGAACAGGGACCAAGAGACCCAGTACTTC
.	.	TRBV3-1/TRBV3-2	TRBJ2-1	CASRQGSYNEQFF	TGTGCCAGCAGACAGGGCTCCTACAATGAGCAGTTCTTC
.	.	TRBV18	TRBJ2-5	CASSSSWGQETQYF	TGTGCCAGCTCCTCCTCGTGGGGTCAAGAGACCCAGTACTTC
.	TRBD1	TRBV6-6	TRBJ1-2	CASSPRDRANYGYTF	TGTGCCAGCAGCCCCCGGGACAGAGCTAACTATGGCTACACCTTC
once	.	TRBV2	TRBJ1-4	CASSRGVVATNEKLFF	TGTGCCAGCAGCAGGGGAGTTGTCGCAACTAATGAAAAACTGTTTTTT
.	.	TRBV7-2	TRBJ2-2	CASSSEPGRDWSVGELFF	TGTGCCAGCAGCTCCGAGCCCGGCCGGGACTGGTCGGTCGGGGAGCTGTTTTTT